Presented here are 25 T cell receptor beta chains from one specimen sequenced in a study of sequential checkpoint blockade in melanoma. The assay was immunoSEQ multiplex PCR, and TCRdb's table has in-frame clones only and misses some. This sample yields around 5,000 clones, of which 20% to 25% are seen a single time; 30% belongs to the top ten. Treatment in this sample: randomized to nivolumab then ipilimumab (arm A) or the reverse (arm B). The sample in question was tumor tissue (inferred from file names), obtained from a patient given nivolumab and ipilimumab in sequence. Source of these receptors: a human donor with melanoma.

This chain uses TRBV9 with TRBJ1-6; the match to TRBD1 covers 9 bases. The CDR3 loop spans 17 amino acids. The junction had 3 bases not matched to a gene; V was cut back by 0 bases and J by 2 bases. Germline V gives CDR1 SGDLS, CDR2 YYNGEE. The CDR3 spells CASSVGDRVTYNSPLHF. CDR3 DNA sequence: TGTGCCAGCAGCGTAGGGGACAGGGTCACCTATAATTCACCCCTCCACTTT.

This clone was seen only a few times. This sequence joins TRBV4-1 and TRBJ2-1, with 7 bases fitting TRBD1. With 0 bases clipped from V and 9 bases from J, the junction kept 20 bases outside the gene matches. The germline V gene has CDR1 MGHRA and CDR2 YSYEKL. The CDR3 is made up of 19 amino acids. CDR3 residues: CASSQDYVSLGQLVSEQFF. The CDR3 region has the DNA TGCGCCAGCAGCCAAGATTATGTATCTCTGGGACAGTTGGTGAGTGAGCAGTTCTTC.

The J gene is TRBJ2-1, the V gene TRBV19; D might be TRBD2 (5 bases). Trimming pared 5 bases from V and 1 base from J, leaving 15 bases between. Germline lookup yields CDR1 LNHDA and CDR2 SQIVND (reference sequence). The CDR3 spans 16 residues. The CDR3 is CASSGGATPSYNEQFF. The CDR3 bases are TGTGCCAGTAGTGGAGGAGCAACCCCATCCTACAATGAGCAGTTCTTC.

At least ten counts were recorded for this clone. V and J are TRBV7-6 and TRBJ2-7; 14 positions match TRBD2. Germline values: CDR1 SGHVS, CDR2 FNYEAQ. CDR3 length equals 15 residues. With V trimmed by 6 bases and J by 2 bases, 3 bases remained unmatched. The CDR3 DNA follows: TGTGCCAGCAGACGGACTAGCGGGGGGACCTACGAGCAGTACTTC. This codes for CASRRTSGGTYEQYF.

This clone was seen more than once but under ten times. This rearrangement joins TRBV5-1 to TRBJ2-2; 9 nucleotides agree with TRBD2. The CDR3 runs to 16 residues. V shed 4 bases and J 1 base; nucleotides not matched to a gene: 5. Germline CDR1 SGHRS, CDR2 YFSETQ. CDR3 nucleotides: TGCGCCAGCAGCCCCCTAGCGGGAAAGAACACCGGGGAGCTGTTTTTT. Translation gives CASSPLAGKNTGELFF.

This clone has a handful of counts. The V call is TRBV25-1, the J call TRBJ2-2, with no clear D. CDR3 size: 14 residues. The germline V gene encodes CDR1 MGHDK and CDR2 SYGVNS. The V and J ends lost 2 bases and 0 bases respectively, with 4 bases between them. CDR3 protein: CASSELANTGELFF. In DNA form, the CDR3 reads TGTGCCAGCAGTGAACTCGCGAACACCGGGGAGCTGTTTTTT.

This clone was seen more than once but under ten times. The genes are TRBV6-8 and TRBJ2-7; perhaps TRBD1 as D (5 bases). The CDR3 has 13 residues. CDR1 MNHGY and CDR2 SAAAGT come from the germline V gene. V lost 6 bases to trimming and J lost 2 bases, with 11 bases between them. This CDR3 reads CASRGLNTYEQYF. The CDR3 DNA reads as TGTGCCAGCAGGGGGCTCAATACCTACGAGCAGTACTTC.

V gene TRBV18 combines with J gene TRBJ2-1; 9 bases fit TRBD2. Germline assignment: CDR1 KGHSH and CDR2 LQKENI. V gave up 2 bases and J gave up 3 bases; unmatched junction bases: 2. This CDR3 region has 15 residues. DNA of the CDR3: TGTGCCAGCTCACCAAGACTAGCGGTCTACAATGAGCAGTTCTTC. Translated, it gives CASSPRLAVYNEQFF.

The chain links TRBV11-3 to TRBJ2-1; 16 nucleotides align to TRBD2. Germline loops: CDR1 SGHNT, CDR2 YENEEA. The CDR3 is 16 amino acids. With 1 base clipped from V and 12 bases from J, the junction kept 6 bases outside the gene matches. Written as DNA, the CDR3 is TGTGCCAGCAGCTTAGTCGGGACTAGCGGGGGGGCAAGGCAGTTCTTC. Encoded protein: CASSLVGTSGGARQFF.

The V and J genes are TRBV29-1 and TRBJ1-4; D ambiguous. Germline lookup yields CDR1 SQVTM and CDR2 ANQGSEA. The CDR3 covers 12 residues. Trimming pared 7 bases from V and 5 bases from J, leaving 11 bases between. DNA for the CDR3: TGCAGCGCTAGGATGGGCAATGAAAAACTGTTTTTT. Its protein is CSARMGNEKLFF.

The CDR3 region has the DNA TGTGCCAGCAGCTTAGGGGGCGGGAGGACAGATACGCAGTATTTT. It translates to CASSLGGGRTDTQYF. The V call is TRBV11-3, the J call TRBJ2-3, with 8 bases identical to TRBD2. CDR3 length equals 15 residues. Germline CDR1 SGHNT, CDR2 YENEEA. V gave up 1 base and J gave up 3 bases; unmatched junction bases: 3.

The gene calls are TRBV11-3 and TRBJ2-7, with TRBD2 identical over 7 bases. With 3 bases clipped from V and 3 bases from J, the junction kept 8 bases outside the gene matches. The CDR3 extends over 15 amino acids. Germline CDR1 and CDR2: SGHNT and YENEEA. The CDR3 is CASSLGGDGNYEQYF. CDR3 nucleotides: TGTGCCAGCAGCTTGGGGGGGGACGGCAACTACGAGCAGTACTTC.

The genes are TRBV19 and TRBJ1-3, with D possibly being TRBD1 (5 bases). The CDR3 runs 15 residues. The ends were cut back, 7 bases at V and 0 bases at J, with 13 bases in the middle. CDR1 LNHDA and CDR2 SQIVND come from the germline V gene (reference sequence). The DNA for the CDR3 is TGTGCCAGTAAGCTAGGACACAGCTCTGGAAACACCATATATTTT. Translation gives CASKLGHSSGNTIYF.

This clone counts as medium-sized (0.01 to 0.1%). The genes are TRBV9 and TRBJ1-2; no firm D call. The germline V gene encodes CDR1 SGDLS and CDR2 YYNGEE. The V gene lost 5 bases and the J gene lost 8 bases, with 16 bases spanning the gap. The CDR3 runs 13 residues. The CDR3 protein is CASSDQTGGGYTF. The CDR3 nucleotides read TGTGCCAGCAGTGACCAGACGGGCGGGGGCTACACCTTC.

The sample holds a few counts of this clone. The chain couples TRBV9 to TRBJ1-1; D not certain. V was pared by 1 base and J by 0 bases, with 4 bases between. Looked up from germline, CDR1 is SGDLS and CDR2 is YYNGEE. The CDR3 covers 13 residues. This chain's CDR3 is CASSVRVNTEAFF. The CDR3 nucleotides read TGTGCCAGCAGCGTAAGGGTGAACACTGAAGCTTTCTTT.

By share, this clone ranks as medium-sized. Written as DNA, the CDR3 is TGTGCCAGCAGCCGAGACAGGGCGGTAACTGAAGCTTTCTTT. Translated: CASSRDRAVTEAFF. The chain uses TRBV11-3 and TRBJ1-1; 7 nucleotides align to TRBD1. Germline CDR1 is SGHNT and CDR2 is YENEEA. The CDR3 has 14 amino acids. Trimming cost V 5 bases and J 5 bases; bases outside gene matches: 8.

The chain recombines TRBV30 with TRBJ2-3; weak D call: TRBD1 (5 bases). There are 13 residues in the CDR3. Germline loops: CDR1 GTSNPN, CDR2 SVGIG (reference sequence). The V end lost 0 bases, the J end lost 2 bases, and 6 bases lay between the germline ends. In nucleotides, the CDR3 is TGTGCCTGGAGTGTACAGGACACAGATACGCAGTATTTT. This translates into CAWSVQDTDTQYF.

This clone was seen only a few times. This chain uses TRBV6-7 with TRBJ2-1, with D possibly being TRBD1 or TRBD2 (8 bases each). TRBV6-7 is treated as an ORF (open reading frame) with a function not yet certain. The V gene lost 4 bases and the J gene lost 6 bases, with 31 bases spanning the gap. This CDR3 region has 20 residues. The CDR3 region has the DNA TGTGCCAGCAGTTTCAACCCGGACAGGGTCGAGAGCGGGGGACCCAATGAGCAGTTCTTC. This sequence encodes CASSFNPDRVESGGPNEQFF.

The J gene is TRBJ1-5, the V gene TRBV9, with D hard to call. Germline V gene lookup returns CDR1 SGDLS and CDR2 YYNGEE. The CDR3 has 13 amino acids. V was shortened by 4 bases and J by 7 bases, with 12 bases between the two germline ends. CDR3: CASSPDISQPQHF. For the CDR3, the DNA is TGTGCCAGCAGCCCCGACATCAGCCAGCCCCAGCATTTT.

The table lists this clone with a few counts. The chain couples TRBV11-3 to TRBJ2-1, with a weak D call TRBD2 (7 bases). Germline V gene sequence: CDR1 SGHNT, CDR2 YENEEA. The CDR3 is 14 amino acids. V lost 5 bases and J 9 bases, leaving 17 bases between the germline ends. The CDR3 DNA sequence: TGTGCCAGCAGCCCACAAGGGGGGGCCGGTGAGCAGTTCTTC. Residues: CASSPQGGAGEQFF.

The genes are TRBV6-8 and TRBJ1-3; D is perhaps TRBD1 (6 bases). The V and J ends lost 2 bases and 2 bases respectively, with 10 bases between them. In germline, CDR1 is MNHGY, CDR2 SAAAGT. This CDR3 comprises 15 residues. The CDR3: CASSYGSGAGNTIYF. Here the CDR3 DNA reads TGTGCCAGCAGTTACGGGTCAGGGGCTGGAAACACCATATATTTT.

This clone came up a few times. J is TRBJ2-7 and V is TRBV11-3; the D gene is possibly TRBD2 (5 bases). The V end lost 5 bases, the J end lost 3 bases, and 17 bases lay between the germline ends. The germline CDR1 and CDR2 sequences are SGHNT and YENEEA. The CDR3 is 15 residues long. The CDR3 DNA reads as TGTGCCAGCAGCCAACAAAGGGAGTTTGGCTACGAGCAGTACTTC. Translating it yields CASSQQREFGYEQYF.

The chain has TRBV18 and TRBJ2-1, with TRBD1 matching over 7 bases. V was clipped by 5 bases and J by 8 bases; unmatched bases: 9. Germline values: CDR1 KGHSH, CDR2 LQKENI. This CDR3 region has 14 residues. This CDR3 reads CASSTMTGLDEQFF. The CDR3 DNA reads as TGTGCCAGCTCAACCATGACAGGGCTGGATGAGCAGTTCTTC.

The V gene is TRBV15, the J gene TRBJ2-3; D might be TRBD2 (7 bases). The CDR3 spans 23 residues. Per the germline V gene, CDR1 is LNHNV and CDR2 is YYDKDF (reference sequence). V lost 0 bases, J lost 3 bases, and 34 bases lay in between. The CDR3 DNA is TGTGCCACCAGCAGAGATTGGGGTTGGGATTTGGGAGGGGGTCATTGGGAGACAGATACGCAGTATTTT. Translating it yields CATSRDWGWDLGGGHWETDTQYF.

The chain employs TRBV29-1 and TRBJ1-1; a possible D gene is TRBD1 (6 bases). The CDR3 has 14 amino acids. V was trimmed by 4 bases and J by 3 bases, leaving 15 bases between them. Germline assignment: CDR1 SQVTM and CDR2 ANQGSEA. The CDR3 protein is CSVAWGAGDTEAFF. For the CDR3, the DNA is TGCAGCGTTGCGTGGGGGGCTGGCGACACTGAAGCTTTCTTT.